One sample yielded the 19 T cell receptor beta chains listed below, sequenced in a study of early T cells in non-severe SARS-CoV-2 infection (dated by TCRdb to about 2021). The library relied on 5' RACE. These reads were obtained on a NextSeq 500. TCRdb trimmed public reads at Q25 via fastp, called clones via MiXCR and kept in-frame beta chains. Each entry is one CDR3 protein sequence, shown with its most common DNA and genes. In all, the sample holds tens of thousands of distinct CDR3 sequences, and about a tenth of those were seen once. Of the sample, about a fifth is held by the ten largest clones. The sequenced sample consisted of whole blood. The origin of the receptors is an adult who was a healthcare worker with PCR-confirmed SARS-CoV-2 infection or an uninfected control (not recorded which).

This rearrangement joins TRBV7-2 to TRBJ1-2; D is uncertain. The CDR3 contains 15 residues. With 3 bases removed from V and 6 bases from J, the gap between germline ends came to 17 bases. Looked up from germline, CDR1 is SGHTA and CDR2 is FQGNSA. The CDR3 DNA reads TGTGCCAGCAGCTTGACGGGATTCAGGAGGGATGGCTACACCTTC. Translated, it gives CASSLTGFRRDGYTF.

This clonotype was seen ten or more times. The chain carries TRBV18 and TRBJ2-1; TRBD2 agrees at 9 bases. The CDR3 sequence is 17 residues long. In germline, CDR1 is KGHSH, CDR2 LQKENI. V trimming: 2 bases; J trimming: 7 bases; junction bases outside the gene matches: 12. As DNA, the CDR3 is TGTGCCAGCTCACCATGGGCTAGCGGGGTGTCAGGGAATGAGCAGTTCTTC. It yields the protein CASSPWASGVSGNEQFF.

In its sample, this clonotype was seen a few times. The gene calls are TRBV29-1 and TRBJ2-7; possibly TRBD2 for D (6 bases). This CDR3 contains 15 residues. V was trimmed by 1 base and J by 5 bases, leaving 18 bases between them. CDR1 and CDR2 from the germline V gene are SQVTM and ANQGSEA. CDR3 loop: CSVEGVGGPGDEQYF. The CDR3 DNA sequence: TGCAGCGTTGAAGGGGTAGGCGGCCCGGGGGACGAGCAGTACTTC.

This clonotype was observed a few times. Compared with germline, one end of the junction differs, possibly owing to a read error. The rearrangement joins TRBV27 to TRBJ2-7; 7 bases align to TRBD1. The germline V gene encodes CDR1 MNHEY and CDR2 SMNVEV (reference sequence). This CDR3 spans 13 amino acids. As DNA, the CDR3 is TGTGCCAACAGTTTAGGGACAGCCTACGAGCAGTACTTC. It encodes CANSLGTAYEQYF.

This rearrangement joins TRBV12-3 or TRBV12-4 to TRBJ1-5; D remains unclear. V lost 3 bases to trimming and J lost 6 bases, with 6 bases between them. The CDR3 consists of 12 residues. The CDR3 protein is CASSFEGQPQHF. CDR3 DNA sequence: TGTGCCAGCAGTTTTGAAGGTCAGCCCCAGCATTTT.

This clonotype came up a few times. The CDR3 bases are TGTGCCATCAGGGATTTCGGGACTAGCGGGGAAAATGAGCAGTTCTTC. It encodes CAIRDFGTSGENEQFF. The rearrangement links TRBV10-3 to TRBJ2-1; the match to TRBD2 covers 13 bases. Trimming at V came to 6 bases and at J to 7 bases, leaving 9 bases not matched to a gene. The CDR3 is 16 residues long. Germline CDR1 and CDR2: ENHRY and SYGVKD.

This clonotype appeared many times. The rearrangement links TRBV10-2 to TRBJ2-1; 8 bases agree with TRBD2. The CDR3 extends over 16 amino acids. Germline trimming cut 4 bases from V and 2 bases from J; bases unmatched to any gene: 7. CDR1 and CDR2 (germline): WSHSY, SAAADI. In DNA, the CDR3 is TGCGCCAGCAGTGGTCGCGGGGGGCACCCCTACAATGAGCAGTTCTTC. This sequence encodes CASSGRGGHPYNEQFF.

The chain is built from TRBV3-2 and TRBJ1-1; TRBD1 was called by the table and not checked on the DNA. TRBV3-2 is a listed pseudogene. The CDR3 has 14 residues. CDR3 nucleotide sequence: TGTGCCAGCAGCCAAGGCGGGGGCGGCACTGAAGCTTTCTTT. This codes for CASSQGGGGTEAFF.

This clonotype turned up a few times. This rearrangement joins TRBV30 to TRBJ2-2; D not resolved. The CDR3 is made up of 11 amino acids. The V end was cut by 3 bases, the J end by 3 bases, with 2 bases between. CDR1 is GTSNPN, CDR2 SVGIG, per germline (reference sequence). Here the CDR3 reads CAWSDTGELFF. In DNA, the CDR3 is TGTGCCTGGAGCGACACCGGGGAGCTGTTTTTT.

The chain carries TRBV20-1 and TRBJ2-3; possibly TRBD1 for D (6 bases). With 0 bases removed from V and 5 bases from J, the gap between germline ends came to 12 bases. The CDR3 sequence is 14 residues long. Per germline, CDR1 DFQATT and CDR2 SNEGSKA (reference sequence). The CDR3 here is CSARDWGPGDTQYF. The CDR3 nucleotides read TGCAGTGCTAGAGATTGGGGGCCTGGAGATACGCAGTATTTT.

This clonotype was detected a few times. V is TRBV5-1 and J is TRBJ2-1; TRBD1 aligns across 11 bases. CDR1 and CDR2 from the germline V gene are SGHRS and YFSETQ. After removal of 3 bases from V and 0 bases from J, the junction contained 14 bases not matched to a gene. The CDR3 length is 20 residues. The DNA of the CDR3 is TGCGCCAGCAGCTGGGGACAGGGGGAGCGACTACGGGGCTCCTACAATGAGCAGTTCTTC. As protein: CASSWGQGERLRGSYNEQFF. The full variable domain, its missing parts supplied by reference TRBV5-1 and TRBJ2-1, is KAGVTQTPRYLIKTRGQQVTLSCSPISGHRSVSWYQQTPGQGLQFLFEYFSETQRNKGNFPGRFSGRQFSNSRSEMNVSTLELGDSALYLCASSWGQGERLRGSYNEQFFGPGTRLTVL.

This rearrangement joins TRBV7-9 to TRBJ1-6; D might be TRBD1 (5 bases). CDR3 length: 14 amino acids. CDR1 is SEHNR and CDR2 is FQNEAQ in the germline V gene (reference sequence). V was pared by 5 bases and J by 10 bases, with 15 bases between. CDR3 DNA sequence: TGTGCCAGCAGCCCGACCTTTAGGGGATCACCCCTCCACTTT. Its translation: CASSPTFRGSPLHF.

V usage is TRBV2 and J usage is TRBJ2-3, with TRBD1 identical over 8 bases. CDR1 is SNHLY, CDR2 FYNNEI, per germline. This CDR3 comprises 13 residues. V shed 4 bases and J 3 bases; nucleotides not matched to a gene: 0. For the CDR3, the DNA is TGTGCCAGCAGTGGGACAGGGACAGATACGCAGTATTTT. It codes for CASSGTGTDTQYF.

The J gene is TRBJ2-7, the V gene TRBV7-2; D is unresolved. V gave up 2 bases and J gave up 6 bases, with 8 bases separating them. The CDR3 has 12 amino acids. Germline assignment: CDR1 SGHTA and CDR2 FQGNSA. The CDR3 region is CASSLWNSEQYF. CDR3 nucleotide sequence: TGTGCCAGCAGCTTATGGAACTCCGAGCAGTACTTC. Variable domain in full (rest from reference TRBV7-2 and TRBJ2-7): GAGVSQSPSNKVTEKGKDVELRCDPISGHTALYWYRQSLGQGLEFLIYFQGNSAPDKSGLPSDRFSAERTGGSVSTLTIQRTQQEDSAVYLCASSLWNSEQYFGPGTRLTVT.

This clonotype was seen once. This chain joins TRBV20-1 and TRBJ2-1; 13 nucleotides align to TRBD2. Per germline, CDR1 DFQATT and CDR2 SNEGSKA (reference sequence). This CDR3 spans 14 amino acids. V dropped 5 bases and J dropped 7; count of bases not matched to a gene: 5. The DNA for the CDR3 is TGCAGTGCTGTACTAGCGGGGGGGCCTAATGAGCAGTTCTTC. Amino acid sequence: CSAVLAGGPNEQFF.

This clonotype was counted ten times or more. In DNA form, the CDR3 reads TGTGCCAGCAGCCGGACTAGTCGTCGGGAGACCCAGTACTTC. Amino acids: CASSRTSRRETQYF. The V gene is TRBV3-1, the J gene TRBJ2-5; 7 bases line up with TRBD2. The V and J ends lost 4 bases and 5 bases, in that order; junction bases with no gene match: 7. This CDR3 contains 14 residues. In germline, CDR1 is LGHDT, CDR2 YNNKEL (reference sequence).

In its sample, this clonotype was seen many times. This chain links TRBV7-9 with TRBJ1-1, with 7 positions matching TRBD1. With V trimmed by 8 bases and J by 0 bases, 6 bases remained unmatched. Germline lookup yields CDR1 SEHNR and CDR2 FQNEAQ (reference sequence). CDR3 length equals 14 residues. The CDR3 coding sequence is TGTGCCAGCCGAGGACAGGCGCTGAACACTGAAGCTTTCTTT. It encodes CASRGQALNTEAFF.

A few counts support this clonotype. This chain joins TRBV20-1 and TRBJ2-1; D ambiguous. The CDR3 extends over 13 amino acids. Germline CDR1 and CDR2: DFQATT and SNEGSKA (reference sequence). V lost 3 bases and J 6 bases, leaving 12 bases between the germline ends. This CDR3 is CSASALVINEQFF. In nucleotides, the CDR3 is TGCAGTGCTAGCGCCCTAGTAATCAATGAGCAGTTCTTC.

This clonotype was recorded a few times. The chain links TRBV15 to TRBJ2-1; D call uncertain. Germline CDR1 LNHNV, CDR2 YYDKDF (reference sequence). The CDR3 runs to 13 residues. V gave up 6 bases and J gave up 0 bases, with 6 bases separating them. CDR3 protein: CATSPGSYNEQFF. Here the CDR3 DNA reads TGTGCCACCAGTCCGGGCTCCTACAATGAGCAGTTCTTC. The variable domain in full, with the rest retrieved from reference TRBV15 and TRBJ2-1, is DAMVIQNPRYQVTQFGKPVTLSCSQTLNHNVMYWYQQKSSQAPKLLFHYYDKDFNNEADTPDNFQSRRPNTSFCFLDIRSPGLGDTAMYLCATSPGSYNEQFFGPGTRLTVL.